One TCR beta chain is described in this entry. These data come from a study of T cell changes during pregnancy in multiple sclerosis. Repertoires were generated with immunoSEQ multiplex PCR, while TCRdb's copy carries only in-frame clones and drops some. The sample carries 35,000 to 45,000 clones, roughly 90% recorded once. The CDR3 totals 16 residues. After removal of 5 bases from V and 1 base from J, the junction contained 10 bases not matched to a gene. Germline CDR1 is SEHNR and CDR2 is FQNEAQ (reference sequence). The sequences come from CD8+ T cells from peripheral blood mononuclear cells, collected in the first trimester of pregnancy. V is TRBV7-9 and J is TRBJ1-2; 7 nucleotides line up with TRBD1. The sequence came from a female donor with multiple sclerosis, enrolled in a pregnancy study. The DNA for the CDR3 is TGTGCCAGCAGCGCTAATACAGGGGTGGTTAACTATGGCTACACCTTC. It codes for CASSANTGVVNYGYTF.